The 24 T cell receptor beta chains given below trace back to one sample, sequenced in a study of T cell clonality in common variable immunodeficiency. The repertoire was sequenced with immunoSEQ multiplex PCR; TCRdb's copy has only in-frame clones and lacks some. In total the sample includes roughly 57,000 clones, none of them seen once. The specimen was peripheral blood mononuclear cells. Receptors were obtained from a person between 18 and 75 years old in good health.

This clone was seen ten or more times. The sequenced fragment ends 3 residues before the CDR3 boundary, so the rest is inferred from the germline J gene. The chain uses TRBV10-3 and TRBJ1-1; D may be TRBD1 (5 bases). There are 13 residues in the CDR3. Germline loops: CDR1 ENHRY, CDR2 SYGVKD. Incomplete CDR3 DNA: TGTGCCATCAGTGAGGCTAGGGGAATCGAA. Translation: CAISEARGIE. The entire CDR3 reads CAISEARGIEAFF.

This clone occurred many times. Read data end 3 residues before the CDR3 end; the end is taken from the germline J gene. The J gene is TRBJ1-1, the V gene TRBV18, with D perhaps matching TRBD1 (5 bases). Germline lookup yields CDR1 KGHSH and CDR2 LQKENI. Deletions cut 8 bases from V and 3 bases from J, with 13 bases between. The CDR3 totals 13 residues. CDR3 DNA (partial): TGTGCCAGCGCCTCCAGAGGGGACACTGAA. It codes for CASASRGDTE. The CDR3 in its entirety is CASASRGDTEAFF.

The table lists this clone with a few counts. The read ends 3 residues shy of where the CDR3 ends; the end is completed using the germline J gene. This chain links TRBV7-9 with TRBJ2-3; no clear D gene. V was shortened by 2 bases and J by 1 base, with 7 bases between the two germline ends. In germline, CDR1 is SEHNR, CDR2 FQNEAQ (reference sequence). The CDR3 is 14 residues long. The CDR3 protein is CASSLTTGTDTQYF. The sequenced CDR3 bases are TGTGCCAGCAGCTTAACAACAGGCACAGATACG.

The sample holds many counts of this clone. The observed sequence ends 3 residues before the CDR3 terminus, with the missing tail filled in from the germline J gene. The genes are TRBV9 and TRBJ2-7; TRBD2 agrees at 13 bases. Trimming took 4 bases from V and 5 from J; bases not matched to a gene: 6. The CDR3 is 15 amino acids. Germline V CDR1 and CDR2: SGDLS, YYNGEE. The CDR3 is CASSRTSGSADEQYF. Partial CDR3 DNA: TGTGCCAGCAGCCGGACTAGCGGGAGCGCCGACGAG.

In its sample, this clone was seen many times. Read coverage stops 3 residues before the CDR3 terminus; the germline J gene supplies the remainder. The V and J genes are TRBV6-2 or TRBV6-3 and TRBJ1-5; no reliable D call. This CDR3 is 13 amino acids long. Germline V gene sequence: CDR1 MNHEY, CDR2 SVGEGT. Trimming shortened V by 5 bases and J by 7 bases, and 12 bases separated the two germline ends. This CDR3 reads CASSTSSGQPQHF. Partial CDR3 DNA: TGTGCCAGCAGTACCTCTTCCGGGCAGCCC.

The table lists this clone with many counts. The CDR3 is cut off 3 residues early in the read; its end comes from the germline J gene. V usage is TRBV19 and J usage is TRBJ1-2; D remains ambiguous. Germline V gives CDR1 LNHDA, CDR2 SQIVND (reference sequence). The CDR3 contains 16 residues. Trimming cost V 0 bases and J 4 bases, with 15 bases left between them. This chain's CDR3 is CASSIDEAGPGYGYTF. Partial CDR3 DNA: TGTGCCAGTAGTATAGATGAAGCGGGCCCCGGCTATGGC.

This clone was picked up many times. The read comes to an end 3 residues before the CDR3 does, leaving the germline J gene to fill in the end. The chain combines TRBV10-3 with TRBJ2-5; 8 nucleotides agree with TRBD2. Germline CDR1 ENHRY, CDR2 SYGVKD. The CDR3 contains 15 residues. Trimming took 5 bases from V and 4 from J; bases not matched to a gene: 9. The CDR3 sequence: CAISRGSGNGETQYF. The CDR3 bases that were read are TGTGCCATCAGTAGGGGTAGCGGGAACGGAGAGACC.

There are many counts of this clone. The read terminates 3 residues before the CDR3 end, so the remaining end is supplied by the germline J gene. The chain recombines TRBV20-1 with TRBJ2-5, with 10 bases fitting TRBD2. This CDR3 spans 14 amino acids. Trimming cost V 1 base and J 1 base; bases outside gene matches: 0. The germline gives CDR1 DFQATT, CDR2 SNEGSKA (reference sequence). The DNA read from the CDR3 is TGCAGTGCTAGAGGGACTAGCGGCCAAGAGACC. Its protein product is CSARGTSGQET. The entire CDR3 is CSARGTSGQETQYF.

This clone was observed at least ten times. The CDR3 end lies 3 residues beyond the end of the read and is filled in from the germline J gene. The chain uses TRBV19 and TRBJ2-5; 14 bases fit TRBD2. With V trimmed by 8 bases and J by 5 bases, 1 base remained unmatched. The CDR3 sequence is 13 residues long. Germline values: CDR1 LNHDA, CDR2 SQIVND (reference sequence). Here the CDR3 reads CASRLAGGETQYF. The DNA read from the CDR3 is TGTGCCAGTCGACTAGCGGGGGGGGAGACC.

This clone was seen at least ten times. The read comes to an end 3 residues before the CDR3 does, leaving the germline J gene to fill in the end. V usage is TRBV10-3 and J usage is TRBJ1-2; D perhaps matches TRBD1 (5 bases). Trimming removed 3 bases from V and 4 bases from J, with 12 bases in between. Germline loops: CDR1 ENHRY, CDR2 SYGVKD. The CDR3 is made up of 14 amino acids. The DNA read from the CDR3 is TGTGCCATCAGTGACCCTGGGGCAGCCTATGGC. It yields the protein CAISDPGAAYG. The entire CDR3 reads CAISDPGAAYGYTF.

This clone was detected a few times. The read terminates 3 residues ahead of where the CDR3 ends, so the germline J gene completes it. The V call is TRBV19, the J call TRBJ2-4; 7 nucleotides align to TRBD1. This CDR3 has 12 residues. CDR1 and CDR2 (germline): LNHDA, SQIVND (reference sequence). The CDR3 is CASSIRTGLQYF. The CDR3 bases that were read are TGTGCCAGTAGTATTCGGACAGGCCTT.

This clone was counted many times. The sequenced fragment ends 3 residues before the CDR3 boundary, so the rest is inferred from the germline J gene. The chain employs TRBV20-1 and TRBJ2-5; no clear D. Trimming took off 6 bases at V and 5 bases at J, with 7 bases between the two ends. The CDR3 contains 10 residues. Germline CDR1 is DFQATT and CDR2 is SNEGSKA (reference sequence). The CDR3 sequence: CSAGRETQYF. The sequenced part of the CDR3 DNA is TGCAGTGCAGGGCGCGAGACC.

In this sample, this clone turned up many times. Read coverage stops 3 residues before the CDR3 terminus; the germline J gene supplies the remainder. The rearrangement uses TRBV5-1 and TRBJ2-7; TRBD1 might be the D (6 bases). This CDR3 contains 15 residues. V was pared by 4 bases and J by 2 bases, with 16 bases between. Per the germline V gene, CDR1 is SGHRS and CDR2 is YFSETQ. CDR3 DNA, as far as it was read: TGCGCCAGCAGCCCAACAGGGTATCAGGCCTACGAG. It encodes CASSPTGYQAYE. The complete CDR3 reads CASSPTGYQAYEQYF.

This clone occurred many times. The CDR3 extends 3 residues past the end of the read, so its final part is completed from the germline J gene. The chain is built from TRBV30 and TRBJ2-3, with TRBD2 as a possible D gene (6 bases). With 6 bases removed from V and 4 bases from J, the gap between germline ends came to 11 bases. This CDR3 has 12 amino acids. Germline assignment: CDR1 GTSNPN and CDR2 SVGIG (reference sequence). CDR3 protein: CACGLRADTQYF. CDR3 DNA, as far as it was read: TGTGCCTGCGGACTACGAGCAGATACG.

This clone was seen repeatedly, ten times or more. Partial CDR3 DNA: TGTGCCTGGAGTCCCGGGACGGACAGCTCCTACGAG. Translating it yields CAWSPGTDSSYE. The whole CDR3 sequence reads CAWSPGTDSSYEQYF. The chain has TRBV30 and TRBJ2-7; maybe TRBD1 (6 bases). The read halts 3 residues ahead of the CDR3 end, with the missing end drawn from the germline J gene. This CDR3 spans 15 amino acids. Germline CDR1 and CDR2: GTSNPN and SVGIG (reference sequence). V shed 2 bases and J shed 0 bases, with 14 bases lying between them.

This clone was seen a few times. The CDR3 end lies 3 residues beyond the end of the read and is filled in from the germline J gene. The chain recombines TRBV13 with TRBJ2-3; D possibly corresponds to TRBD2 (7 bases). The CDR3 is made up of 13 amino acids. CDR1 PRHDT and CDR2 FYEKMQ come from the germline V gene (reference sequence). The part of the CDR3 DNA that was read is TGTGCCAGCAGCTGGGGGGGACAAGAGACG. Translated, it gives CASSWGGQET. The CDR3 as a whole reads CASSWGGQETQYF.

This clone was seen at least ten times. From the germline J gene comes the end of the CDR3, since the read stops 3 residues before it. The chain has TRBV19 and TRBJ2-5; 10 positions match TRBD1. V lost 1 base, J lost 4 bases, and 3 bases stayed unmatched. CDR3 length equals 15 residues. Germline-derived CDR1 and CDR2 are LNHDA and SQIVND (reference sequence). The sequenced part of the CDR3 DNA is TGTGCCAGTAGTATAGTTCGGGACAGGGGAGAGACC. Its protein is CASSIVRDRGET. The full CDR3 reads CASSIVRDRGETQYF.

This clone was counted ten times or more. From the germline J gene comes the end of the CDR3, since the read stops 3 residues before it. J is TRBJ1-2 and V is TRBV6-1; tentatively, D is TRBD1 (5 bases). The CDR3 spans 16 residues. V was trimmed by 4 bases and J by 6 bases, leaving 21 bases between them. CDR1 is MNHNS and CDR2 is SASEGT in the germline V gene. CDR3 bases read: TGTGCCAGCAGTGCCGCGGGGGACGGGTACCTCAATGGC. Its translation is CASSAAGDGYLNG. In full, the CDR3 reads CASSAAGDGYLNGYTF.

There are many counts of this clone. The read falls 3 residues short of the CDR3 end, and the missing part is taken from the germline J gene. The chain joins TRBV2 to TRBJ1-2, with a possible D match to TRBD1 (6 bases). Per germline, CDR1 SNHLY and CDR2 FYNNEI. The CDR3 spans 13 residues. Trimming pared 1 base from V and 7 bases from J, leaving 10 bases between. Partial CDR3 DNA: TGTGCCAGCAGTGAAGGGGGGCTCGGTGGC. Translated, it gives CASSEGGLGG. The CDR3 in full is CASSEGGLGGYTF.

The table lists this clone with many counts. The CDR3 extends 3 residues past the end of the read, so its final part is completed from the germline J gene. The rearrangement links TRBV20-1 to TRBJ2-1; TRBD2 matches at 16 bases. Germline values: CDR1 DFQATT, CDR2 SNEGSKA (reference sequence). This CDR3 comprises 19 residues. V shed 6 bases, J shed 7 bases, and the junction held 18 bases outside the gene matches. The DNA read from the CDR3 is TGCAGTGCCCATCCTATGGGACTAGCGGGGGGGCGACGAAGGAATGAG. It specifies CSAHPMGLAGGRRRNE. The whole CDR3 sequence is CSAHPMGLAGGRRRNEQFF.

This clone occurred many times. The observed sequence ends 3 residues before the CDR3 terminus, with the missing tail filled in from the germline J gene. The chain couples TRBV19 to TRBJ1-1; 7 bases align to TRBD1. V lost 2 bases, J lost 0 bases, and 0 bases stayed unmatched. The CDR3 is 14 amino acids. The germline V gene has CDR1 LNHDA and CDR2 SQIVND (reference sequence). The CDR3 sequence: CASSITGVNTEAFF. The sequenced part of the CDR3 DNA is TGTGCCAGTAGTATAACAGGGGTGAACACTGAA.

This clone was counted at least ten times. The read terminates 3 residues ahead of where the CDR3 ends, so the germline J gene completes it. This chain links TRBV19 with TRBJ2-5, with D possibly matching TRBD1 (6 bases). Germline CDR1 LNHDA, CDR2 SQIVND (reference sequence). The V end lost 3 bases, the J end lost 3 bases, and 8 bases lay between the germline ends. This CDR3 has 13 amino acids. This CDR3 is CASSIHREETQYF. The CDR3 DNA, read in part, is TGTGCCAGTAGTATTCACAGGGAAGAGACC. The full variable domain, with the rest looked up from reference TRBV19 and TRBJ2-5, is DGGITQSPKYLFRKEGQNVTLSCEQNLNHDAMYWYRQDPGQGLRLIYYSQIVNDFQKGDIAEGYSVSREKKESFPLTVTSAQKNPTAFYLCASSIHREETQYFGPGTRLLVL.

There are many counts of this clone. The CDR3 is cut off 3 residues early in the read; its end comes from the germline J gene. The V gene is TRBV7-6, the J gene TRBJ2-5; D unresolved. Germline loops: CDR1 SGHVS, CDR2 FNYEAQ. The CDR3 is 15 residues long. Deletions cut 5 bases from V and 3 bases from J, with 16 bases between. The CDR3: CASSQGIGPEETQYF. CDR3 DNA (partial): TGTGCCAGCAGCCAAGGTATTGGGCCGGAAGAGACC.

This clone was seen ten or more times. The read finishes 3 residues shy of the CDR3 end, and the germline J gene is used to complete it. V and J are TRBV28 and TRBJ2-5, with TRBD1 matching over 8 bases. The V segment lost 3 bases and the J segment 5 bases; nucleotides outside the gene matches: 17. Germline CDR1 is MDHEN and CDR2 is SYDVKM. The CDR3 contains 18 residues. The part of the CDR3 DNA that was read is TGTGCCAGCAGTTTCTATTCATCGACAGGGGCTTACTACGAGACC. Protein product: CASSFYSSTGAYYET. Given in full, the CDR3 is CASSFYSSTGAYYETQYF.